This TCR beta chain was found in a study of T cell repertoires in cytomegalovirus infection. Study-wide context: Indications came from public TCR beta signatures; they pointed to CMV infection and to a matching HLA type. Study-level results: It was HLA-C-restricted CMV-specific TCR beta clonotypes that dominated the response ex vivo.

TCRdb reanalysed the reads using MiXCR and keeps one entry per CDR3 protein. Among a few hundred thousand distinct CDR3 sequences listed, about 40% were seen once. This clonotype was seen more than once but under ten times. Its specificity is not known. The sample here was cultured PBMCs, taken from culture after CMV antigen stimulation. The clonotype comes from a human donor in good health (CMV status not recorded). Some clones in this sample may be carry-over from other donors' samples.

CDR3 sequence (DNA): TGTGCCAGCAGCACCCCCCAGGGTTCTTGGGACAATGAGCAGTTCTTC. Its translation: CASSTPQGSWDNEQFF. The rearrangement links TRBV7-2 to TRBJ2-1, with a possible D match to TRBD1 (5 bases). This CDR3 is 16 amino acids long. Germline CDR1 reads SGHTA; CDR2 reads FQGNSA. V shed 5 bases and J shed 5 bases, with 19 bases lying between them.